The present entry profiles one T cell receptor beta chain with its context. The antigen is unknown. PCR was performed a second time for roughly 7 to 12 cycles using a sample-barcoded 5' primer and a J-beta primer mix. With 12 random nucleotides, a template-switch adaptor tagged each individual cDNA molecule. TCRdb reanalysed the 5' RACE reads using MiXCR and keeps one entry per CDR3 protein. This table holds about a million distinct CDR3 sequences, roughly two fifths found once. The data were taken from a study of blood T cells in healthy people across ages. Study-wide results and limits: Unsorted PBMCs blocked a conclusive comparison of naive and antigen-experienced cells.

Extraction of total RNA produced a minimum of 5.5 micrograms from each sample. This TCR was sampled from a man aged 18-30 years in good health. The sequencing sample was made of blood.

The DNA for the CDR3 is TGTGCCTGGAGCCCACGACTGGTCGGGGAGTATAGCAATCAGCCCCAGCATTTT. Protein product: CAWSPRLVGEYSNQPQHF. V usage is TRBV30 and J usage is TRBJ1-5; D ambiguous. This CDR3 region has 18 residues. The germline V and J ends were trimmed by 3 bases and 0 bases, with 21 bases remaining between them. CDR1 is GTSNPN and CDR2 is SVGIG in the germline V gene (reference sequence).